What follows are 10 T cell receptor beta chains derived from one specimen sequenced in a study of blood T cell repertoires in COVID-19. Data came from immunoSEQ multiplex PCR; TCRdb stores just in-frame clones and leaves some out. Counted here are fewer than 120,000 clones, roughly four fifths occurring once; the ten biggest clones make up more than 15%. Material: peripheral blood. These receptors originate from an older woman with acute or convalescent COVID-19.

This clone showed up just a few times. V gene TRBV7-2 combines with J gene TRBJ2-5; no clear D. Germline CDR1 SGHTA, CDR2 FQGNSA. The V and J ends lost 2 bases and 2 bases respectively, with 12 bases between them. The CDR3 sequence is 15 residues long. As DNA, the CDR3 is TGTGCCAGCAGCTTACAGTTCGGCGGACAAGAGACCCAGTACTTC. Protein sequence: CASSLQFGGQETQYF.

The chain employs TRBV27 and TRBJ2-1; no firm D call. Germline CDR1 is MNHEY and CDR2 is SMNVEV (reference sequence). The CDR3 loop spans 15 amino acids. V was pared by 5 bases and J by 0 bases, with 11 bases between. The CDR3 region is CASSIFASSYNEQFF. CDR3 sequence (DNA): TGTGCCAGCAGTATATTTGCCAGCTCCTACAATGAGCAGTTCTTC.

This clone appeared a single time. The V call is TRBV7-3, the J call TRBJ2-5; D is possibly TRBD2 (6 bases). The CDR3 consists of 17 residues. V dropped 4 bases and J dropped 2 bases, with 20 bases sitting between them. Germline CDR1 is SGHTA and CDR2 is FQGTGA. The chain's CDR3 is CASSSSPFSSGQETQYF. CDR3 coding DNA: TGTGCCAGCAGCTCCTCCCCGTTTAGTAGCGGACAAGAGACCCAGTACTTC.

The chain has TRBV4-3 and TRBJ2-3; D possibly corresponds to TRBD2 (6 bases). The CDR3 extends over 15 amino acids. Trimming removed 1 base at V and 2 bases at J, with 10 bases between. Germline values: CDR1 LGHNA, CDR2 YSLEER. The CDR3: CASSQGLANTDTQYF. DNA of the CDR3: TGCGCCAGCAGCCAAGGCCTAGCGAACACAGATACGCAGTATTTT.

V and J are TRBV18 and TRBJ2-6; TRBD1 aligns across 9 bases. This CDR3 spans 16 amino acids. Germline values: CDR1 KGHSH, CDR2 LQKENI. V was pared by 0 bases and J by 4 bases, with 1 base of the junction left unmatched. This chain's CDR3 is CASSPPDRGGANVLTF. DNA for the CDR3: TGTGCCAGCTCACCACCGGACAGGGGAGGGGCCAACGTCCTGACTTTC.

This clone was seen a handful of times. V is TRBV3-1 (or the pseudogene TRBV3-2) and J is TRBJ1-2, with unresolved D. Trimming removed 1 base at V and 2 bases at J, with 5 bases between. This CDR3 comprises 13 residues. Germline assignment: CDR1 LGHDT and CDR2 YNNKEL (reference sequence). The CDR3 here is CASSQAGNYGYTF. As DNA, the CDR3 is TGTGCCAGCAGCCAAGCGGGGAACTATGGCTACACCTTC.

V gene TRBV5-1 combines with J gene TRBJ2-7; 8 nucleotides match TRBD1. The CDR3 loop spans 15 amino acids. Germline lookup yields CDR1 SGHRS and CDR2 YFSETQ. Unmatched junction bases numbered 6, after V lost 4 bases and J lost 0 bases. CDR3 region: CASSPQGDPSYEQYF. CDR3 nucleotides: TGCGCCAGCAGCCCACAGGGGGACCCCTCCTACGAGCAGTACTTC.

The J gene is TRBJ1-5, the V gene TRBV28; tentative D call: TRBD1 (5 bases). Between the trimmed V and J ends, which lost 5 bases and 0 bases, there was a span of 14 bases. The CDR3 is 16 amino acids. Germline assignment: CDR1 MDHEN and CDR2 SYDVKM. The CDR3 region has the DNA TGTGCCAGCAGTCAGGTACAGGCCGATAGCAATCAGCCCCAGCATTTT. It encodes CASSQVQADSNQPQHF.

This chain links TRBV19 with TRBJ2-5, with D tentatively TRBD2 (6 bases). The CDR3 length is 16 residues. CDR1 LNHDA and CDR2 SQIVND come from the germline V gene (reference sequence). Trimming removed 1 base at V and 0 bases at J, with 12 bases between. CDR3: CASSIGKRGNQETQYF. CDR3 coding DNA: TGTGCCAGTAGTATAGGCAAACGGGGGAACCAAGAGACCCAGTACTTC. The full variable domain, its missing parts supplied by reference TRBV19 and TRBJ2-5, is DGGITQSPKYLFRKEGQNVTLSCEQNLNHDAMYWYRQDPGQGLRLIYYSQIVNDFQKGDIAEGYSVSREKKESFPLTVTSAQKNPTAFYLCASSIGKRGNQETQYFGPGTRLLVL.

V gene TRBV11-3 combines with J gene TRBJ2-5; D remains unclear. The germline V gene has CDR1 SGHNT and CDR2 YENEEA. V was trimmed by 2 bases and J by 5 bases, leaving 15 bases between them. CDR3 length: 15 residues. CDR3: CASSLNAASRETQYF. DNA of the CDR3: TGTGCCAGCAGCTTAAATGCAGCTTCGAGGGAGACCCAGTACTTC.